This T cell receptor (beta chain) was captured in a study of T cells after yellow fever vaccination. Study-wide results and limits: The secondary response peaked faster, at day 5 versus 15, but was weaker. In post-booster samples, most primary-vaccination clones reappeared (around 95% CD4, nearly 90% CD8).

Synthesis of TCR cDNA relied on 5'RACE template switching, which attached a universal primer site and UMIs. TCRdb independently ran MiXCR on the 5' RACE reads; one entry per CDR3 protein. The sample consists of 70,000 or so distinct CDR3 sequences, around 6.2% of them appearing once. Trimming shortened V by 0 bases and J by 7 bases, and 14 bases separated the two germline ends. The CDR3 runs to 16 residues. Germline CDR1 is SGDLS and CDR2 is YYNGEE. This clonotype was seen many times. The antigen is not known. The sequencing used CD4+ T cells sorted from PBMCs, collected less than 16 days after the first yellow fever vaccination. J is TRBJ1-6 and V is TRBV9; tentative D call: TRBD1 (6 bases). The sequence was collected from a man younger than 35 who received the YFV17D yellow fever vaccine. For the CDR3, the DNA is TGTGCCAGCAGCGTAGCGCCAGGGGCCCTCAATTCACCCCTCCACTTT. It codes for CASSVAPGALNSPLHF. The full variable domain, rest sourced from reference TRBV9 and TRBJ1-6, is DSGVTQTPKHLITATGQRVTLRCSPRSGDLSVYWYQQSLDQGLQFLIQYYNGEERAKGNILERFSAQQFPDLHSELNLSSLELGDSALYFCASSVAPGALNSPLHFGNGTRLTVT.